A single sample gave rise to the 19 T cell receptor beta chains below, sequenced in a study of cytomegalovirus exposure and HLA in healthy donors. This PCR relied on a set of 60 Vbeta primers and 13 Jbeta primers. Repertoires were generated with immunoSEQ multiplex PCR, while TCRdb's copy carries only in-frame clones and drops some. Of some 120,000 clones listed, 74% are singletons. Sequencing used PBMCs. The receptors here all came from a man aged 25 to 45 in good health and CMV-seropositive.

The gene calls are TRBV5-1 and TRBJ2-5; D is unclear. The germline CDR1 and CDR2 sequences are SGHRS and YFSETQ. Trimming took off 4 bases at V and 2 bases at J, with 9 bases between the two ends. This CDR3 comprises 13 residues. CDR3 nucleotide sequence: TGCGCCAGCAGCGGATACAGTCAAGAGACCCAGTACTTC. It yields the protein CASSGYSQETQYF. Variable domain in full (rest from reference TRBV5-1 and TRBJ2-5): KAGVTQTPRYLIKTRGQQVTLSCSPISGHRSVSWYQQTPGQGLQFLFEYFSETQRNKGNFPGRFSGRQFSNSRSEMNVSTLELGDSALYLCASSGYSQETQYFGPGTRLLVL.

The table lists this clone with many counts. The chain has TRBV2 and TRBJ2-7; 8 bases match TRBD2. The CDR3 consists of 15 residues. Germline V gene sequence: CDR1 SNHLY, CDR2 FYNNEI. Losses at the gene ends were 1 base for V and 3 bases for J; bases not matched to a gene: 5. CDR3 in amino acids: CASSEESSGGYEQYF. DNA for the CDR3: TGTGCCAGCAGTGAAGAGTCAAGCGGGGGCTACGAGCAGTACTTC.

For the CDR3, the DNA is TGTGCCAGCGTTAAACGGGGGGGGAGGACTGAAGCTTTCTTT. This gives the protein CASVKRGGRTEAFF. The chain couples TRBV11-2 to TRBJ1-1; the D gene is possibly TRBD1 (5 bases). Per the germline V gene, CDR1 is SGHAT and CDR2 is FQNNGV. The ends were cut back, 8 bases at V and 5 bases at J, with 18 bases in the middle. This CDR3 comprises 14 residues.

This clone was observed a single time. The chain couples TRBV30 to TRBJ2-5, with 7 bases aligning to TRBD2. The CDR3 loop spans 14 amino acids. Germline V gives CDR1 GTSNPN, CDR2 SVGIG (reference sequence). J gave up 1 base and V 7 bases, and 9 bases lay outside the gene matches. CDR3 nucleotide sequence: TGTGCCTTCAGGTGGGGCGGGGGCCAAGAGACCCAGTACTTC. It specifies CAFRWGGGQETQYF.

The V call is TRBV7-6, the J call TRBJ2-7; D is perhaps TRBD1 (6 bases). Germline V lookup: CDR1 SGHVS, CDR2 FNYEAQ. The CDR3 has 12 residues. V lost 5 bases and J 6 bases, leaving 11 bases between the germline ends. The CDR3 here is CASSLQGGEQYF. In nucleotides, the CDR3 is TGTGCCAGCAGCCTACAGGGCGGCGAGCAGTACTTC.

This chain uses TRBV12-5 with TRBJ1-5; D is unresolved. The CDR3 totals 11 residues. CDR1 and CDR2 from the germline V gene are LGHNT and FRNRAP. The V end was cut by 5 bases, the J end by 10 bases, with 9 bases between. The CDR3 nucleotides read TGTGCTAGTGGTCCCCTGTTCCCCCAGCATTTT. Translated, it gives CASGPLFPQHF.

Comments on this clone: In the same sample, other DNA sequences code for this CDR3. The chain combines TRBV9 with TRBJ2-7; TRBD2 might be the D (6 bases). CDR3 length: 14 residues. CDR1 and CDR2 (germline): SGDLS, YYNGEE. V was shortened by 0 bases and J by 0 bases, with 7 bases between the two germline ends. CDR3 region: CASSVGDSSYEQYF. Written as DNA, the CDR3 is TGTGCCAGCAGCGTAGGGGACTCCTCCTACGAGCAGTACTTC.

The CDR3 nucleotides are TGTGCCAGCAGCATTCCCGGGAATTTGATGGGCAATGAGCAGTTCTTC. As protein: CASSIPGNLMGNEQFF. The chain employs TRBV7-6 and TRBJ2-1; TRBD2 is a possible D gene (5 bases). Trimming took 5 bases from V and 6 from J, leaving 20 bases between them. Germline loops: CDR1 SGHVS, CDR2 FNYEAQ. The CDR3 spans 16 residues.

This clone came up a few times. This chain links TRBV4-3 with TRBJ1-4, with 7 positions matching TRBD1. The germline V gene encodes CDR1 LGHNA and CDR2 YSLEER. V was clipped by 0 bases and J by 9 bases; unmatched bases: 16. The CDR3 has 18 amino acids. The CDR3 region has the DNA TGCGCCAGCAGCCAAGATCGGTGGGGGTTGGGACAGAATAAAAAACTGTTTTTT. Amino acid sequence: CASSQDRWGLGQNKKLFF.

V gene TRBV7-2 combines with J gene TRBJ2-3; 12 bases agree with TRBD2. The CDR3 contains 15 residues. Germline V gives CDR1 SGHTA, CDR2 FQGNSA. Trimming removed 5 bases from V and 6 bases from J; junction bases left unmatched: 6. The CDR3: CASSLRTSGADTQYF. The CDR3 DNA reads as TGTGCCAGCAGCCTGAGGACTAGCGGGGCGGATACGCAGTATTTT.

The V gene is TRBV29-1, the J gene TRBJ1-1; TRBD1 matches 11 bases. CDR3 length: 17 residues. Germline CDR1 and CDR2: SQVTM and ANQGSEA. The J segment lost 6 bases and the V segment lost 6 bases, leaving 18 bases of the junction unmatched. CDR3 sequence reads: CSVNGGPGQGVGAEAFF. DNA of the CDR3: TGCAGCGTCAACGGTGGGCCGGGACAGGGGGTAGGGGCTGAAGCTTTCTTT.

CDR3 region: CASSLGTNEQFF. The CDR3 DNA sequence: TGTGCCAGCAGCTTAGGGACAAATGAGCAGTTCTTC. The chain recombines TRBV7-2 with TRBJ2-1, with a possible D match to TRBD1 (5 bases). Trimming took off 1 base at V and 7 bases at J, with 5 bases between the two ends. Germline values: CDR1 SGHTA, CDR2 FQGNSA. The CDR3 is made up of 12 amino acids.

The V call is TRBV19, the J call TRBJ1-5; 11 bases align to TRBD1. The CDR3 loop spans 16 amino acids. The V and J ends lost 7 bases and 0 bases, in that order; junction bases with no gene match: 5. CDR1 is LNHDA, CDR2 SQIVND, per germline (reference sequence). For the CDR3, the DNA is TGTGCCAGTATCGGGACAGGGGGATATAGCAATCAGCCCCAGCATTTT. It yields the protein CASIGTGGYSNQPQHF.

The genes are TRBV19 and TRBJ2-5; TRBD2 is a possible D gene (6 bases). V was trimmed by 3 bases and J by 1 base, leaving 12 bases between them. The length of the CDR3 is 15 residues. In germline, CDR1 is LNHDA, CDR2 SQIVND (reference sequence). The CDR3 sequence: CASSINGGGQETQYF. DNA of the CDR3: TGTGCCAGTAGTATCAATGGGGGAGGCCAAGAGACCCAGTACTTC.

This chain uses TRBV6-1 with TRBJ1-6; no reliable D call. The CDR3 loop spans 13 amino acids. Germline-derived CDR1 and CDR2 are MNHNS and SASEGT. V lost 1 base and J lost 8, with 6 bases in between. Written as DNA, the CDR3 is TGTGCCAGCAGTGAAGTTCAGGATTCACCCCTCCACTTT. It specifies CASSEVQDSPLHF.

As to this clone: The junction shows a germline mismatch at one end, possibly a read error. This chain's CDR3 is CSAREVSEDVF. The CDR3 DNA reads as TGCAGTGCTAGAGAAGTCTCGGAGGATGTCTTC. The chain is built from TRBV20-1 and TRBJ2-7, with a possible D match to TRBD2 (5 bases). CDR3 length: 11 amino acids. CDR1 is DFQATT and CDR2 is SNEGSKA in the germline V gene (reference sequence).

J is TRBJ1-1 and V is TRBV9, with 9 positions matching TRBD1. J lost 8 bases, V lost 4 bases, and 12 bases had no gene match. CDR3 length: 15 residues. Germline CDR1 SGDLS, CDR2 YYNGEE. CDR3 amino acids: CASSTKTGGVGEAFF. CDR3 sequence (DNA): TGTGCCAGCAGCACTAAGACAGGGGGGGTGGGGGAAGCTTTCTTT.

The rearrangement uses TRBV5-1 and TRBJ2-7; tentatively, D is TRBD1 (5 bases). V lost 0 bases to trimming and J lost 1 base, with 8 bases between them. The CDR3 has 14 residues. Germline V gives CDR1 SGHRS, CDR2 YFSETQ. CDR3 in amino acids: CASSLDRRSYEQYF. In DNA, the CDR3 is TGCGCCAGCAGCTTGGACAGGCGTTCCTACGAGCAGTACTTC.

The J gene is TRBJ1-2, the V gene TRBV6-1; D is possibly TRBD1 (5 bases). The germline V gene has CDR1 MNHNS and CDR2 SASEGT. The CDR3 has 14 residues. V dropped 6 bases and J dropped 8 bases, with 19 bases sitting between them. The CDR3 spells CASRTGTPKQGYTF. CDR3 DNA: TGTGCCAGCAGGACCGGGACTCCAAAGCAGGGCTACACCTTC.